The 6 T cell receptor beta chains in this list originate from one sample, sequenced in a study of regulatory T cells in long-lasting Graves disease. As for time point: newly diagnosed GD, antithyroid drugs for less than 3 months. From RNA extracted from PBMCs, the TCR library was made. In building TCR beta libraries, iRepertoire HTBI primers were used together with Arm-PCR of CDR3 regions. TCRdb independently ran MiXCR on the multiplex PCR reads; one entry per CDR3 protein. The sample records 500,000 to 700,000 distinct CDR3 sequences, 15% to 20% being singletons. The same specimen was also included in a second study, on T cells in Graves' hyperthyroidism and ophthalmopathy.

The specimen was peripheral blood mononuclear cells (PBMCs), collected at new diagnosis, from a patient treated with antithyroid drugs. The receptors originated from a woman in her thirties with Graves disease.

This clonotype was observed a handful of times. The chain links TRBV5-1 to TRBJ2-3, with D perhaps assigned TRBD1 or TRBD2 (5 bases each). Germline CDR1 is SGHRS and CDR2 is YFSETQ. The CDR3 covers 15 residues. The germline V and J ends were trimmed by 7 bases and 3 bases, with 18 bases remaining between them. The chain's CDR3 is CASRAGTQTTDTQYF. The CDR3 region has the DNA TGCGCCAGCCGAGCAGGGACCCAAACGACAGATACGCAGTATTTT.

CDR3 sequence reads: CASSQDRQRQYF. The CDR3, as DNA: TGTGCCAGCAGCCAAGATCGGCAGCGGCAGTACTTC. The chain joins TRBV14 to TRBJ2-7; no clear D. Deletions cut 0 bases from V and 9 bases from J, with 9 bases between. This CDR3 has 12 residues. In germline, CDR1 is SGHDN, CDR2 FVKESK.

This clonotype was observed a few times. The chain couples TRBV9 to TRBJ2-5; 9 bases line up with TRBD2. The CDR3 is 17 amino acids. Germline assignment: CDR1 SGDLS and CDR2 YYNGEE. The V segment lost 4 bases and the J segment 5 bases; nucleotides outside the gene matches: 15. CDR3 loop: CASSPAFGGRAWETQYF. The CDR3 region has the DNA TGTGCCAGCAGCCCCGCTTTTGGCGGGAGGGCCTGGGAGACCCAGTACTTC.

In regard to this clonotype: A read error may explain this, as a much larger clone is one base away. DNA of the CDR3: TGTGCCAGCAGCCAACTCACTGAAGCTTTCTTT. Protein product: CASSQLTEAFF. This chain joins TRBV3-1 and TRBJ1-1; D is unresolved. Germline V gene data show CDR1 as LGHDT and CDR2 as YNNKEL (reference sequence). The germline V and J ends were trimmed by 2 bases and 4 bases, with 2 bases remaining between them. The CDR3 is made up of 11 amino acids.

This chain joins TRBV30 and TRBJ2-1; 14 nucleotides align to TRBD2. The CDR3 covers 16 residues. Losses at the gene ends were 1 base for V and 10 bases for J; bases not matched to a gene: 9. Germline-derived CDR1 and CDR2 are GTSNPN and SVGIG (reference sequence). CDR3 DNA: TGTGCCTGGAGTGGCCGACTAGCGGGAGGGCCGGGGGAGCAGTTCTTC. As protein: CAWSGRLAGGPGEQFF.

This clonotype has ten or more counts. This chain links TRBV20-1 with TRBJ2-7; no reliable D call. V was cut by 1 base and J by 0 bases, with 10 bases left in between. Germline CDR1 is DFQATT and CDR2 is SNEGSKA (reference sequence). This CDR3 has 14 amino acids. The CDR3 coding sequence is TGCAGTGCTAGAGTTACGACAAACTCCTACGAGCAGTACTTC. This translates into CSARVTTNSYEQYF.